This T cell receptor beta chain was captured by sequencing in a study of T-cell memory formation after mild COVID-19. Whole-study results and caveats: Whereas later expanders leaned CD4+, clones contracting day 15 to 85 showed a balanced CD4/CD8 makeup. CM and EM subsets held most contracting CD4+ clones; EMRA held CD8+ ones. Prior to infection, memory already included some responding clones, suggesting cross-reactive memory joined.

This clonotype was observed a handful of times. Antigen specificity is unknown. With 5 bases removed from V and 6 bases from J, the gap between germline ends came to 16 bases. CDR1 MDHEN and CDR2 SYDVKM come from the germline V gene. The CDR3 covers 15 residues. After 5'RACE with constant-segment primers, TCR alpha and TCR beta cDNA libraries carrying sample barcodes and UMIs were obtained. Via MiXCR, TCRdb re-called the 5' RACE reads, giving one row per CDR3 protein. The top ten clones hold approximately 20% of a sample with about 340,000 distinct CDR3 sequences, approximately 15% of them seen once. The sample taken for sequencing was PBMCs or a T cell subset sorted from them (not recorded which). The sequence came from a man aged 18-30 years who had mild COVID-19 (a few samples of this study predate the infection). Cell type and time point are not known. V usage is TRBV28 and J usage is TRBJ1-4; D ambiguous. The CDR3 loop reads CASSPHGVFYEKLFF. In nucleotides, the CDR3 is TGTGCCAGCAGTCCTCACGGGGTTTTTTATGAAAAACTGTTTTTT.